These T cell receptor beta chains were read from a single sample in a study of post-analysis software for immune sequencing data. TCRdb used MiXCR to reprocess the PCR reads, holding one entry per CDR3 protein. The data contain about 540,000 distinct CDR3 sequences, 34% of them singletons. The sequenced material came from blood. These receptors all stem from a girl aged 2-17 years with multiple sclerosis. The CDR3 runs from the conserved cysteine through the conserved F or W. The order of the fields is J gene, CDR3 length, V gene, CDR3 protein.

TRBJ1-2	15	TRBV10-3	CAIRDDRGRAYGYTF
TRBJ2-7	17	TRBV7-3	CASCLGTGGLSSYEQYF
TRBJ2-5	15	TRBV10-3	CAISEAKDSQETQYF
TRBJ1-2	19	TRBV12-3/TRBV12-4	CASSFQPGTGGPEAYGYTF
TRBJ2-3	15	TRBV7-2	CASSSTGQEADTQYF
TRBJ2-3	14	TRBV20-1	CSARWRGVTDTQYF
TRBJ2-3	18	TRBV7-3	CASSLRGGYQQGRDTQYF
NA	16	TRBV6-1	CASRTVIGSGEYEQYF
TRBJ2-1	13	TRBV20-1	CSVRGGAFGEQFF
TRBJ2-7	16	TRBV5-1	CASCLVEGDRVDEQYF
TRBJ2-7	14	TRBV11-2	CASSLVGVPYEQYF
TRBJ1-2	14	TRBV9	CASSLRAGSYGYTF
TRBJ2-5	11	TRBV20-1	CSEVVRETQYF
TRBJ2-3	16	TRBV24-1	CATSDLDRSSTDTQYF
TRBJ2-7	16	TRBV5-1	CASSLDRAAEVYEQYF
NA	14	TRBV28	CASSLTGIRETQYF
NA	17	TRBV6-1	CASAPRGGTLSYNEQYF
TRBJ2-3	16	TRBV7-6	CASSPPRSNPTDTQYF
TRBJ2-7	13	TRBV15	CATSREARNEQYF
TRBJ2-5	16	TRBV25-1	CASSEGRDGFQETQYF
TRBJ1-1	13	TRBV12-3/TRBV12-4	CASSPGQGLRAFF
TRBJ1-2	16	TRBV6-1	CASSPTPAEPYYGYTF
TRBJ1-6	15	TRBV3-1	CASSHQIPRNSPLHF
TRBJ1-5	18	TRBV7-9	CASSPNRDPLLGSQPQHF
TRBJ2-1	16	TRBV10-2	CASSSGTTFGRGEQFF
TRBJ1-1	14	TRBV6-1	CASSPRGGFTEAFF
TRBJ1-1	16	TRBV5-5	CASSFGTGAFDAEAFF
TRBJ2-3	15	TRBV7-9	CASSFGATSTDTQYF
TRBJ1-2	13	TRBV12-3/TRBV12-4	CASSLDQGAGYTF
TRBJ1-2	12	TRBV20-1	CSARRSRYGYTF
TRBJ1-5	13	TRBV20-1	CSANLGPNQPQHF
TRBJ2-7	11	TRBV20-1	CSARVTGPQYF
TRBJ2-5	14	TRBV6-1	CASREILTQETQYF
TRBJ2-7	15	TRBV2	CASSEGQGANYEQYF
TRBJ1-1	14	TRBV7-2	CASSLWTGSNEAFF
TRBJ2-5	15	TRBV6-5	CASSYTARGQETQYF
TRBJ2-1	15	TRBV5-1	CASSSSGSGGGEQFF
TRBJ1-2	16	TRBV5-1	CASSLVPRQGATGYTF
TRBJ2-3	13	TRBV7-9	CASSLGSTDTQYF
TRBJ2-3	15	TRBV7-9	CASSPRVLARDTQYF
TRBJ1-2	15	TRBV12-3/TRBV12-4	CASSKEARGSYGYTF
TRBJ1-2	15	TRBV5-1	CASNANVGTPYGYTF
TRBJ2-5	15	TRBV6-2/TRBV6-3	CASSRGLAAPETQYF
TRBJ1-2	13	TRBV5-5	CASSSGGNYGYTF
TRBJ1-2	15	TRBV14	CASSQDHSTYYGYTF
TRBJ1-2	15	TRBV5-1	CASSKGQGAPLGYTF
TRBJ1-1	11	TRBV6-5	CASTRGAEAFF
TRBJ2-7	15	TRBV6-5	CASSSVAGESYEQYF
TRBJ2-3	16	TRBV27	CASSLGGWTATDAQYF
TRBJ1-1	15	TRBV5-1	CASTPGQREDTEAFF
TRBJ1-5	15	TRBV29-1	CSVGEGGVGNQPQHF